This record covers a single T cell receptor beta chain. Antigen unknown. Trimming removed 4 bases from V and 3 bases from J, with 12 bases in between. CDR1 is MNHNY and CDR2 is SVGAGI in the germline V gene (reference sequence). The CDR3 runs to 14 residues. It was with a sample-barcoded 5' primer and a J-beta primer mix that a second PCR of about 6 to 12 cycles was run. TCRdb itself ran the 5' RACE reads through MiXCR, one entry per CDR3 protein. Of around 1,700,000 distinct CDR3 sequences in the sample, about 28% were seen once. The record originates from a study of blood T cells in healthy people across ages. Study results and limitations: It was found that TCR beta diversity correlated strongly with the percentage of naive T cells. Estimated diversity that came from one million T cells was considered an underestimate.

Sequencing input: blood. This clonotype was sampled from a young woman in good health. The chain has TRBV6-6 and TRBJ1-2; a possible D gene is TRBD1 (5 bases). This CDR3 is CASSSTRDYYGYTF. The CDR3 region has the DNA TGTGCCAGCAGTTCAACCAGGGATTACTATGGCTACACCTTC.